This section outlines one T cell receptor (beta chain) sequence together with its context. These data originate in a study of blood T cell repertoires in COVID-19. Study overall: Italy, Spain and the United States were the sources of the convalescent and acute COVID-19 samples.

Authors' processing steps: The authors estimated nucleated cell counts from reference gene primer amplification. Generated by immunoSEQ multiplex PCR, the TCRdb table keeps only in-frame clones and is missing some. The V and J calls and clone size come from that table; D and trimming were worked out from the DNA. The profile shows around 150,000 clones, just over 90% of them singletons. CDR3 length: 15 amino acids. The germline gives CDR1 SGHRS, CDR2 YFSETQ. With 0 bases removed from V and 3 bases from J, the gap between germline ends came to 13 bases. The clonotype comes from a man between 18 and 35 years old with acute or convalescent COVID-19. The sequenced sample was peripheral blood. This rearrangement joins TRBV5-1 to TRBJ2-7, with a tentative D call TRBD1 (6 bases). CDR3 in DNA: TGCGCCAGCAGCTTGGTTTTGGACAGCGACTACGAGCAGTACTTC. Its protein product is CASSLVLDSDYEQYF.